Listed here is a single TCR beta chain. Its antigen is not identified. This sample is part of a study of cytomegalovirus exposure and HLA in healthy donors. Looking at the study overall: Inside one of the first data releases sat around 77 million unique TCRs taken from HLA-typed donors. Study results and limitations: TCR association rates varied by HLA locus in a later analysis, with DRB1 highest and HLA-C lowest.

The PCR used 60 Vbeta and 13 Jbeta primers. The table came from immunoSEQ multiplex PCR; TCRdb's copy has only in-frame clones and leaves some out. Here the sample spans about 160,000 clones, 82% being singletons. The CDR3 consists of 14 residues. V gave up 9 bases and J gave up 5 bases, with 19 bases separating them. Germline V gene data show CDR1 as LNHDA and CDR2 as SQIVND (reference sequence). The TCR comes from a girl aged 2-9 years in good health and CMV-seropositive. The material sequenced was PBMCs. The chain recombines TRBV19 with TRBJ2-5; D might be TRBD2 (6 bases). The CDR3 coding sequence is TGTGCCAGCCGCAAAGGGGCAGGGAGGGAGACCCAGTACTTC. Its translation is CASRKGAGRETQYF. Looking up the rest from reference TRBV19 and TRBJ2-5 gives the full variable domain: DGGITQSPKYLFRKEGQNVTLSCEQNLNHDAMYWYRQDPGQGLRLIYYSQIVNDFQKGDIAEGYSVSREKKESFPLTVTSAQKNPTAFYLCASRKGAGRETQYFGPGTRLLVL.